These T cell receptor beta chains were read from a single sample in a study of T-cell reconstitution after alpha-beta-depleted transplantation in children. In TCRdb, the PCR reads were re-called with MiXCR into one record per CDR3 protein. The sample records 530,000 or so distinct CDR3 sequences, 27% being singletons. The sequencing here drew on PBMCs, taken before TCRalphabeta/CD19-depleted stem cell transplant. The receptors originated from a boy younger than two with Wiskott-Aldrich syndrome, due to receive a stem cell transplant. Each CDR3 is given with its conserved first and last residue. Each record gives: D gene, J gene, V gene, clone size, CDR3 DNA, CDR3 protein. The D gene is left open where the match is weak. Some rows have no size entry. The others give once, few or many, or a class for an expanded clone.

TRBD2 TRBJ2-7 TRBV20-1 . TGCAGTGCTAGACCTACTAGCGGGGGTTACGAGCAGTACTTC CSARPTSGGYEQYF
. TRBJ2-3 TRBV11-2 . TGTGCCAGCAGCTTAAATCGTCCAGATACGCAGTATTTT CASSLNRPDTQYF
TRBD2 TRBJ2-1 TRBV11-1 . TGTGCCAGCAGCTTAGCTCCTAGCGGGAGAATTGTATACGATGAGCAGTTCTTC CASSLAPSGRIVYDEQFF
. TRBJ2-7 TRBV12-3/TRBV12-4 few TGTGCCAGCAGACCCTGGGACTTCGGCGAGCAGTACTTC CASRPWDFGEQYF
TRBD1 TRBJ2-7 TRBV20-1 . TGCAGTGCTGTAGGACAGGGATTCTCCTACGAGCAGTACTTC CSAVGQGFSYEQYF
TRBD1 TRBJ2-7 TRBV27 . TGTGCCAGCAGTATCTCGACAGGGGATAGCTCCTACGAGCAGTACTTC CASSISTGDSSYEQYF
TRBD1 TRBJ2-1 TRBV7-9 . TGTGCCAGCAGCTTTACGACAGGGAATGAGCAGTTCTTC CASSFTTGNEQFF
. TRBJ1-2 TRBV7-2 few TGTGCCAGCAGCTTTGCTGAGGGCTATGGCTACACCTTC CASSFAEGYGYTF
. TRBJ2-5 TRBV24-1 . TGTGCCACGGGATTAGAAGAGACCCAGTACTTC CATGLEETQYF
TRBD2 TRBJ2-1 TRBV2 few TGTGCCAGCACGAAGGAGACTAGCGGGATGGGGTCCTACAATGAGCAGTTCTTC CASTKETSGMGSYNEQFF
TRBD2 TRBJ2-3 TRBV20-1 . TGCAGTGCTAGCCCGGGTAGCGGGAGAGAAGTGGATACGCAGTATTTT CSASPGSGREVDTQYF
. TRBJ2-1 TRBV7-8 few TGTGCCAGCAGCTTAAAGCTAGCGACCGAGGGGGATGAGCAGTTCTTC CASSLKLATEGDEQFF
TRBD1 TRBJ2-6 TRBV10-3 few TGTGCCGCCGGACAGGGCCTCTCTGGGGCCAACGTCCTGACTTTC CAAGQGLSGANVLTF
TRBD2 TRBJ2-1 TRBV30 few TGTGCCTGGACTAGCGGGAGTTCGGGGCTCTTC CAWTSGSSGLF
TRBD2 TRBJ2-7 TRBV11-2 few TGTGCCAGCAGCCGCCGGACTAGCGGGAGATATGCCCCTTACGAGCAGTACTTC CASSRRTSGRYAPYEQYF
. TRBJ2-2 TRBV15 few TGTGCCACCAGCAGAACAGGGTTGGGCACCGGGGAGCTGTTTTTT CATSRTGLGTGELFF
. TRBJ2-7 TRBV28 . TGTGCCAGCAGCCCAGGATCCCCCCCCTACGAGCAGTACTTC CASSPGSPPYEQYF
. TRBJ1-2 TRBV12-3/TRBV12-4 . TGTGCCAGCGACAATGGTGGGGGCTACACCTTC CASDNGGGYTF
TRBD1 TRBJ1-6 TRBV20-1 . TGCAGTGCTATTTGGGGACAGGGGTCACCCCTCCACTTT CSAIWGQGSPLHF
. TRBJ2-1 TRBV12-3/TRBV12-4 . TGTGCCAGCAGTTTAGAGCGACGGCAGTTCTTC CASSLERRQFF
. TRBJ1-6 TRBV6-1 . TGTGCCAGCACCATGACCGAGGGAACGTCACCCCTCCACTTT CASTMTEGTSPLHF
. TRBJ2-7 TRBV5-1 few TGCGCCAGCAGCGGCGGGGCCTCTGGGCTGTACGAGCAGTACTTC CASSGGASGLYEQYF
. TRBJ2-5 TRBV5-1 many TGCGCCAGCAGCTTGGCGGCGGAGACCCAGTACTTC CASSLAAETQYF
. TRBJ2-1 TRBV15 . TGTGCCACCAGCAGAGATTCGGGCCAACGGTCCTACAATGAGCAGTTCTTC CATSRDSGQRSYNEQFF
TRBD2 TRBJ2-1 TRBV18 . TGTGCCAGCTCACCGCGGACTAGCGACAATGAGCAGTTCTTC CASSPRTSDNEQFF
. TRBJ2-5 TRBV29-1 . TGCAGCGTGCTTGGACTCCTCCAAGAGACCCAGTACTTC CSVLGLLQETQYF
. TRBJ2-5 TRBV5-1 . TGCGCCAGCAGCTTCCCAGCGACGGGCCAAGAGACCCAGTACTTC CASSFPATGQETQYF
TRBD1 TRBJ2-2 TRBV4-2 . TGTGCCAGCAGCCAAGTAAAGGGTGCGACAGGGGGAACCGGGGAGCTGTTTTTT CASSQVKGATGGTGELFF
TRBD2 TRBJ2-1 TRBV7-2 . TGTGCCAGCAGCTTAGAGTCGGGACTAGCGGGAGTAGAGCAGTTCTTC CASSLESGLAGVEQFF
TRBD1 TRBJ2-7 TRBV5-1 . TGCGCCAGCACAAACAGGGGTGAGCCTTACGAGCAGTACTTC CASTNRGEPYEQYF